This record looks at one T cell receptor (beta chain) sequence and its context. Sequenced by immunoSEQ multiplex PCR; TCRdb stores in-frame clones only, minus some. The repertoire consists of roughly 210,000 clones, with about nine tenths occurring once and the leading ten covering about 7%. This sample was included in a study of blood T cell repertoires in COVID-19. The wider study: Material from acute and convalescent COVID-19 was sourced from the United States, Italy and Spain.

Germline assignment: CDR1 SEHNR and CDR2 FQNEAQ (reference sequence). The V end was cut by 6 bases, the J end by 1 base, with 18 bases between. There are 16 residues in the CDR3. Everyone who took part was about 18 to 90 years old, and they came from about 23 US areas. Sequencing used PBMCs or T cells enriched from blood (not recorded which). The rearrangement joins TRBV7-9 to TRBJ1-1, with unresolved D. This TCR derives from a man aged 25-40 years in a cohort exposed to, infected with or recovered from COVID-19 (not recorded which). The CDR3 DNA reads as TGTGCCAGCAGGTCTCCTGAGGCTTTCAGGAACACTGAAGCTTTCTTT. Translated: CASRSPEAFRNTEAFF.